This T cell receptor (beta chain) was sequenced during a study of blood T cell repertoires in COVID-19. Germline CDR1 and CDR2: LNHDA and SQIVND (reference sequence). There are 14 residues in the CDR3. Unmatched junction bases numbered 7, after V lost 5 bases and J lost 9 bases. Data came from immunoSEQ multiplex PCR; TCRdb stores just in-frame clones and leaves some out. Of 250,000 or so clones listed, 85% to 90% are singletons. This clonotype originated in an older woman with active or convalescent COVID-19. Specimen: peripheral blood. V gene TRBV19 combines with J gene TRBJ1-6; 7 bases map to TRBD1. This CDR3 is CASSQEGARSPLHF. Written as DNA, the CDR3 is TGTGCCAGTAGTCAGGAGGGGGCTCGTTCACCCCTCCACTTT.